This T cell receptor beta chain was identified during a study of immune cell composition in non-small cell lung cancer (dated by TCRdb to the late 2010s). Background on the whole study: Histologic subtype, mainly lung adenocarcinoma or squamous cell carcinoma, was assigned on the basis of H&E together with p63, CK5, Napsin A and TTF-1 immunohistochemistry. TCR-beta sequencing (Adaptive Biotechnologies) was performed on roughly 34 paired NSCLC tumour and non-adjacent lung specimens plus 26 tumour-only specimens. In supplementary cohort #1, which comprised more than eight lung adenocarcinoma cases, paired tumour/lung TCR-beta sequencing was performed and TIL populations were generated so that tumour reactivity could be assessed. Several tumour specimens with TCR-beta data were of rare histological subtypes and were excluded from the subtype comparisons.

Study-level results and caveats: No significant correlation was found between smoking pack-years and tumour TCR-beta clonality. Across ten or so adenocarcinoma cases, the maximal tumour-associated clone frequency showed a strong correlation with TIL tumour reactivity, but overall clonality showed no such correlation. The reactivity cohort was only around nine cases, and tumour-reactive clones were not shown to share sequences with the dominant in vivo tumour-associated clones. Nearly half of NSCLC cases had tumour-associated clones >0.5%, with more than 70% of squamous carcinomas showing such clones compared with 33% of adenocarcinomas.

Normal lung samples came from the same patient and were non-adjacent lung tissue collected as far from the tumour as possible, with a minimum distance of 3 cm. From frozen aliquots of unsorted single-cell suspensions, genomic DNA was isolated using the QIAamp DNA kit. Tissues were received within 2 hours of resection and processed immediately into single-cell suspensions. Tissue was mechanically dissociated and enzymatically digested with DNase I, collagenase I and hyaluronidase for 25 to 30 minutes at 37 °C, then filtered and RBC-lysed. A two-step multiplex PCR amplified TCR-beta CDR3 regions from genomic DNA, and the second step of the PCR added Illumina-compatible adaptors. As a commercial immunoSEQ service, TCR-beta immunosequencing was carried out on an Illumina platform. Per the source publication's procedure: Two measures summarised the repertoires: productive clonality, and Top 10 Clones, meaning the percentage of T-cell templates coming from the ten most frequent sequences. Productive clonality ranged from 0 to 1, with 1 indicating a monoclonal population. Using log10 scatter plots, tumour-associated clones were identified as sequences that made up at least 0.1% of tumour T-cell templates yet were absent from the matched non-adjacent lung. Student's t-tests were used for two-group comparisons, ANOVA for comparisons across stages, and linear regression for relationships, with analyses done in GraphPad Prism7 and R. The immuneACCESS repertoire file appears here via TCRdb, limited to in-frame rearrangements. These files lack a portion of the clones; in checked studies, under half of the deficit traces to unresolved V genes, and the cause of the others is not known. V and J calls and clone size follow that table, whereas D and trimming were derived from the DNA. The sample profile shows several hundred clones; 55% to 75% of them were found once. 15% to 20% of the sample rests with the top ten.

Details on this clone: It has no known antigen specificity. No quality values exist for individual bases; no much larger clone is one base distant.

The specimen was non-adjacent lung tissue. This TCR was sampled from a human donor with non-small cell lung cancer.

The CDR3: CASSVRGTGATNYGYTF. The DNA sequence follows: TGTGCCAGCAGTGTAAGAGGGACAGGGGCAACTAACTATGGCTACACCTTC. This chain joins TRBV2 to TRBJ1-2; the junction holds 10 bases that match TRBD1. Trimming leaves V shorter by 4 bases and J shorter by 0 bases, with the junction holding 8 bases beyond the gene matches. Taken from the germline V gene, the CDR1 and CDR2 loops are SNHLY and FYNNEI. Including cysteine and phenylalanine, the CDR3 has 17 amino acids. CDR3 DNA is the only sequence kept; it has 51 bases, read in frame from the first base.